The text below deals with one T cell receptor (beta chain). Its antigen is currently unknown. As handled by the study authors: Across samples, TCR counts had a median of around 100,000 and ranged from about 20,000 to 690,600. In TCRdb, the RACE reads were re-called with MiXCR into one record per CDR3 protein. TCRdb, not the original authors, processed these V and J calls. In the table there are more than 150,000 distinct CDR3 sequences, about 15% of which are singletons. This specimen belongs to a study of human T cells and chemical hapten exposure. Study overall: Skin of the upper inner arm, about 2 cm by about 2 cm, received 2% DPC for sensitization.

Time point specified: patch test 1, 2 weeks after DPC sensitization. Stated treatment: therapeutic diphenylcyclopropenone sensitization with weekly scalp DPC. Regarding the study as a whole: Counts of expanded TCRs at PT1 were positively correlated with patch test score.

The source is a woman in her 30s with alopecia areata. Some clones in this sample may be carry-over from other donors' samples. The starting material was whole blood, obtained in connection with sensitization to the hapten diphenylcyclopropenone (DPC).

CDR3 loop: CASTWIGEQFF. CDR3 bases: TGTGCCAGCACCTGGATAGGTGAGCAGTTCTTC. This chain uses TRBV6-5 with TRBJ2-1, with D unresolved. Trimming removed 7 bases at V and 9 bases at J, with 10 bases between. This CDR3 has 11 residues. Germline assignment: CDR1 MNHEY and CDR2 SVGAGI.